The 3 T cell receptor beta chains listed next were all sequenced from one sample in a study of control samples from healthy donors and cancer patients. Method: immunoSEQ multiplex PCR; TCRdb's copy keeps in-frame clones and lacks some. The sample records 150,000 or so clones, roughly 94% being singletons. The sequenced sample was blood. The receptors derive from a man aged 40-49 years in good health.

This clone was seen just once. The chain recombines TRBV11-2 with TRBJ1-6, with a tentative D call TRBD1 (5 bases). V gave up 7 bases and J gave up 7 bases, with 20 bases separating them. This CDR3 has 16 amino acids. Germline loops: CDR1 SGHAT, CDR2 FQNNGV. CDR3 amino acids: CASTTPERGGNSPLHF. CDR3 nucleotides: TGTGCCAGCACCACCCCTGAGAGGGGTGGGAATTCACCCCTCCACTTT.

The chain recombines TRBV6-5 with TRBJ2-7, with a possible D match to TRBD1 (5 bases). Looked up from germline, CDR1 is MNHEY and CDR2 is SVGAGI. Trimming took 2 bases from V and 2 from J, leaving 13 bases between them. CDR3 length equals 15 residues. In DNA, the CDR3 is TGTGCCAGCAGTTACGGGGCAGGTATGACCTACGAGCAGTACTTC. Translating gives CASSYGAGMTYEQYF.

Of note for this clone: This specimen includes other DNA sequences encoding the same CDR3. The V call is TRBV11-2, the J call TRBJ2-7; weak D call: TRBD1 (6 bases). The CDR3 has 14 residues. Trimming stripped 2 bases from V and 6 bases from J, with 14 bases between. Germline CDR1 SGHAT, CDR2 FQNNGV. The chain's CDR3 is CASSLLGGGSEQYF. CDR3 bases: TGTGCCAGCAGCTTACTAGGGGGTGGGAGCGAGCAGTACTTC.